This is a list of T cell receptor beta chains from one sample in a study of regulatory T cells in long-lasting Graves disease. TCRdb called the multiplex PCR reads again in MiXCR, with one record for every CDR3 protein. The sample records about 460,000 distinct CDR3 sequences, about 20% being singletons. The sample here was peripheral blood mononuclear cells (PBMCs), taken when the disease was refractory, from a patient treated with antithyroid drugs. The origin of the receptors is a female donor with Graves disease. Each CDR3 is given with its conserved first and last residue. A D gene is named only where the DNA matches it firmly. The size entry is marked missing in some rows and otherwise reads once, few, many or a size class.

V	J	size	D	DNA	CDR3
TRBV28	TRBJ2-7	few	.	TGTGCCAGCCTGGCCGGCGGGGAGCAGTACTTC	CASLAGGEQYF
TRBV19	TRBJ1-6	few	.	TGTGCCAGTAGTCGCGCCCGGGCATCATCGGGTAATTCACCCCTCCACTTT	CASSRARASSGNSPLHF
TRBV12-3/TRBV12-4	TRBJ2-5	many	TRBD2	TGTGCCAGCAGTCCCGACACGGGAGGAGAGACCCAGTACTTC	CASSPDTGGETQYF
TRBV28	TRBJ1-5	few	TRBD1	TGTGCCAGCAGTTTAGGAACCGGGACAGCCTATGATGATCAGCCCCAGCATTTT	CASSLGTGTAYDDQPQHF
TRBV28	TRBJ1-6	many	.	TGTGCCAGCAGCCGCAACAGGGTTTCACCCCTCCACTTT	CASSRNRVSPLHF
TRBV28	TRBJ2-2	.	.	TGTGCCAGCAGACCTGGACAGCCGAACACCGGGGAGCTGTTTTTT	CASRPGQPNTGELFF
TRBV15	TRBJ2-7	many	TRBD1	TGTGCCACCAGCAGGTACGGGACAGGGGGTTTCGAGCAGTACTTC	CATSRYGTGGFEQYF
TRBV12-5	TRBJ1-5	many	.	TGTGCTAGTGGTTCGGTCGTGGGATGGCCCCAGCATTTT	CASGSVVGWPQHF
TRBV7-2	TRBJ1-2	many	TRBD1	TGTGCCAGCAGCTTGTCCGGGACAGTCTATGGCTACACCTTC	CASSLSGTVYGYTF
TRBV28	TRBJ1-1	.	.	TGTGCCAGCAGCCCCGCGGGGGGGATGGGCACTGAAGCTTTCTTT	CASSPAGGMGTEAFF
TRBV30	TRBJ1-2	many	.	TGTGCCTGGAGCAGGAGCTATGGCTACACCTTC	CAWSRSYGYTF
TRBV3-1	TRBJ2-3	few	.	TGTGCCAGCAGCCAAGACCATGGCACAGATACGCAGTATTTT	CASSQDHGTDTQYF
TRBV10-3	TRBJ1-5	.	TRBD1	TGTGCCATCGGGACAGATACATGGCCCCAGCATTTT	CAIGTDTWPQHF
TRBV29-1	TRBJ1-4	many	.	TGCAGCGTTGATGCGGGAGGCCAGAAAGAAAAACTGTTTTTT	CSVDAGGQKEKLFF
TRBV20-1	TRBJ1-5	many	.	TGCAGTGCTAGAGTGGGAGGTAGCAATCAGCCCCAGCATTTT	CSARVGGSNQPQHF
TRBV5-6	TRBJ2-5	few	.	TGTGCCAGCAGCTTGCTAGCCCGAGAGACCCAGTACTTC	CASSLLARETQYF
TRBV6-2/TRBV6-3	TRBJ2-2	.	TRBD2	TGTGCCAGCCTACAGCGGGAGGTTCAGGGCACCGGGGAGCTGTTTTTT	CASLQREVQGTGELFF
TRBV11-3	TRBJ2-7	many	.	TGTGCCAGCAGCTTTACAGGGTTGAGCGAGCAGTACTTC	CASSFTGLSEQYF
TRBV24-1	TRBJ2-5	.	.	TGTGCCACCAGTGACCCGGTCGCGACAATCGGGGAGACCCAGTACTTC	CATSDPVATIGETQYF
TRBV2	TRBJ2-2	many	.	TGTGCCAGCAGGGCCGGGACACCTAACACCGGGGAGCTGTTTTTT	CASRAGTPNTGELFF
TRBV4-3	TRBJ1-5	.	.	TGCGCCAGCAGCCCGGTCGTGGATCAGCCCCAGCATTTT	CASSPVVDQPQHF
TRBV11-2	TRBJ2-7	many	.	TGTGCCAGCAGCCAGGATCCTGGACCATCCTACGAGCAGTACTTC	CASSQDPGPSYEQYF
TRBV7-8	TRBJ1-5	.	.	TGTGCCAGCAGCTTAAGAGGGTGGGGCAATCAGCCCCAGCATTTT	CASSLRGWGNQPQHF
TRBV6-1	TRBJ1-1	.	TRBD1	TGTGCCAGCAAAGCCGGTACAGGGGGCCTTCTCGGCACTGAAGCTTTCTTT	CASKAGTGGLLGTEAFF
TRBV2	TRBJ1-3	many	.	TGTGCCAGCAGTGAACAGCCCGGAAACACCATATATTTT	CASSEQPGNTIYF
TRBV19	TRBJ1-5	.	.	TGTGCCAGTAGTATGGGACTATATGTTCCCAATCAGCCCCAGCATTTT	CASSMGLYVPNQPQHF
TRBV7-8	TRBJ1-5	few	TRBD1	TGTGCCAGCAGCCCTCTCGGGGGACAGGGGCCCCAGTGGCAGCCCCAGCATTTT	CASSPLGGQGPQWQPQHF
TRBV5-1	TRBJ1-3	.	.	TGCGCCAGCAGCTTGCAACAGGGTAACACCATATATTTT	CASSLQQGNTIYF
TRBV28	TRBJ1-1	many	.	TGTGCCAGCAGCTTACGGGTGAACACTGAAGCTTTCTTT	CASSLRVNTEAFF
TRBV20-1	TRBJ1-4	many	.	TGCAGTGCCAGAGGGGGTTCCCCTCCATCTACTAATGAAAAACTGTTTTTT	CSARGGSPPSTNEKLFF
TRBV2	TRBJ2-5	many	.	TGTGCCAGCCTCGCACCAGGCAGGGGAGCGGAGACCCAGTACTTC	CASLAPGRGAETQYF
TRBV20-1	TRBJ2-7	many	.	TGCAGTGCAACCGATGTTGGGGCCTACGAGCAGTACTTC	CSATDVGAYEQYF
TRBV6-1	TRBJ1-1	.	TRBD1	TGTGCCAGCAGGACGGTACCGGGACAGGAAGCTTTCTTT	CASRTVPGQEAFF
TRBV7-9	TRBJ1-2	many	.	TGTGCCAGCAGTTCGGAGAGGATATATGGCTACACCTTC	CASSSERIYGYTF
TRBV6-1	TRBJ1-1	many	.	TGTGCCAGCCAACACAAGAGGGGAGCGAACACTGAAGCTTTCTTT	CASQHKRGANTEAFF
TRBV13	TRBJ2-7	few	.	TGTGCCAGCAGCTTAGCCGGGGTATTCGACGAGCAGTACTTC	CASSLAGVFDEQYF
TRBV20-1	TRBJ2-5	.	.	TGCAGTGTGTGGTCCGGGGTTGCAGGGGCGCAGACCCAGTACTTC	CSVWSGVAGAQTQYF
TRBV20-1	TRBJ2-7	.	TRBD1	TGCAGTGCTAGAAGACAGGGGGCGCGGGACGAGCAGTACTTC	CSARRQGARDEQYF
TRBV19	TRBJ1-5	.	.	TGTGCCAGTAGGTTGTCTTGGGGGATCAGTCAGCCCCAGCATTTT	CASRLSWGISQPQHF
TRBV9	TRBJ2-7	.	TRBD2	TGTGCCAGCAGTACTAGGGCTAGCGGGGGGACCTACTCCTACGAGCAGTACTTC	CASSTRASGGTYSYEQYF
TRBV28	TRBJ2-1	many	.	TGTGCCAGCAGTTTACTCTACGAGGGAGAGCAGTTCTTC	CASSLLYEGEQFF
TRBV7-9	TRBJ2-2	.	TRBD1	TGTGCCAGCAGCTTAGCCAGAGGGGGCTTCACCGGGGAGCTGTTTTTT	CASSLARGGFTGELFF
TRBV11-1	TRBJ2-5	many	.	TGTGCCAGCAGCTTAGTTTCCGCCAAAAAGAGTGTTTATCTGGAGACCCAGTACTTC	CASSLVSAKKSVYLETQYF
TRBV7-2	TRBJ2-5	many	TRBD2	TGTGCCAGCAGCTTAGTGGGTAGCGGGTACCAAGAGACCCAGTACTTC	CASSLVGSGYQETQYF
TRBV14	TRBJ1-6	.	.	TGTGCCAGCAAGGGTAACGGGTATTCACCCCTCCACTTT	CASKGNGYSPLHF
TRBV28	TRBJ2-7	many	.	TGTGCCAGCAGTTTCCCCTCGCTGGAGAGAGGCGAGCAGTACTTC	CASSFPSLERGEQYF
TRBV29-1	TRBJ2-5	.	.	TGCAGCGTTGTTAGCGGTGAGACCCAGTACTTC	CSVVSGETQYF
TRBV2	TRBJ1-4	many	TRBD1	TGTGCCAGCAGTGAGAGGACGAATGGACAGGGTAGGAGTGAAAAACTGTTTTTT	CASSERTNGQGRSEKLFF
TRBV12-3/TRBV12-4	TRBJ1-5	.	.	TGTGCCAGCAGTTTAGGTTCAGGGATGAATCAGCCCCAGCATTTT	CASSLGSGMNQPQHF
TRBV4-2	TRBJ2-2	.	.	TGTGCCAGCAGCCAAGTCAATGCAGTTAACACCGGGGAGCTGTTTTTT	CASSQVNAVNTGELFF
TRBV9	TRBJ1-1	few	TRBD1	TGTGCCAGCAGCTCTCCTAGGGACAGCAACACTGAAGCTTTCTTT	CASSSPRDSNTEAFF
TRBV20-1	TRBJ2-7	.	.	TGCAGTGCTAGAGACGGGCCCGAGCAGTACTTC	CSARDGPEQYF
TRBV28	TRBJ2-7	many	TRBD2	TGTGCCAGCAGTCCCTATATAGCGGGGAGGTACGAGCAGTACTTC	CASSPYIAGRYEQYF
TRBV30	TRBJ1-6	.	.	TGTGCCTGGAGTGTAAGTCAGGGAGGGAATTCACCCCTCCACTTT	CAWSVSQGGNSPLHF
TRBV6-1	TRBJ2-6	few	.	TGTGCCAGCAGGACACTAATCTTCTCTGGGGCCAACGTCCTGACTTTC	CASRTLIFSGANVLTF
TRBV20-1	TRBJ2-7	.	TRBD2	TGCAGTGCTAGAGGACCGGGGAGGGGAGGGGCCTACGAGCAGTACTTC	CSARGPGRGGAYEQYF
TRBV2	TRBJ1-6	.	.	TGTGCCAGCAGTGTCGAGTTGGGTAATTCACCCCTCCACTTT	CASSVELGNSPLHF
TRBV29-1	TRBJ1-2	many	.	TGCAGCCTTGGGGGGGAACATGGCTACACCTTC	CSLGGEHGYTF
TRBV9	TRBJ1-5	few	TRBD1	TGTGCCAGCAGCCGCACGGGACAGGTCGATAGCAATCAGCCCCAGCATTTT	CASSRTGQVDSNQPQHF